This is a list of T cell receptor beta chains from one sample in a study of T cells in Graves' hyperthyroidism and ophthalmopathy. In TCRdb, the multiplex PCR reads were re-called with MiXCR into one record per CDR3 protein. The table lists about 660,000 distinct CDR3 sequences, about 45% of them singletons, with roughly 7.2% in the top ten. Sequencing was done on a sample of peripheral blood or thyroid tissue (not recorded which). Receptor source: an adult man with Graves' disease, either hyperthyroidism or ophthalmopathy (not recorded which). CDR3s include the opening cysteine and the closing phenylalanine or tryptophan. The D gene is left open where the match is weak. Clone size is not always given. Where it is, it says once, few, many or a class for expanded clones.

clone_size: -; j_call: TRBJ1-2; v_call: TRBV10-3; d_call: TRBD1; cdr3_nt: TGTGCCATCAGTCGACCGGGACAGTTTCTCACCTTC; cdr3_aa: CAISRPGQFLTF
clone_size: many; j_call: TRBJ1-2; v_call: TRBV29-1; d_call: -; cdr3_nt: TGCAGCGTTCCGAAGACTAACTATGGCTACACCTTC; cdr3_aa: CSVPKTNYGYTF
clone_size: -; j_call: TRBJ1-1; v_call: TRBV7-9; d_call: TRBD1; cdr3_nt: TGTGCCAGCAGCTTAGGGACAGGTAGGAAAGCTTTCTTT; cdr3_aa: CASSLGTGRKAFF
clone_size: -; j_call: TRBJ2-2; v_call: TRBV2; d_call: TRBD1; cdr3_nt: TGTGCCAGCAGTGAGGACAGGGGTATACCCGGGGAGCTGTTTTTT; cdr3_aa: CASSEDRGIPGELFF
clone_size: -; j_call: TRBJ1-2; v_call: TRBV29-1; d_call: TRBD1; cdr3_nt: TGCAGCGTTTACTCCGACAGGGGTGGCTACACCTTC; cdr3_aa: CSVYSDRGGYTF
clone_size: -; j_call: TRBJ2-5; v_call: TRBV7-2; d_call: -; cdr3_nt: TGTGCCAGCAGCTCACGAAGGGTAGAGACCACACCTCAAGAGACCCAGTACTTC; cdr3_aa: CASSSRRVETTPQETQYF
clone_size: -; j_call: TRBJ1-5; v_call: TRBV9; d_call: -; cdr3_nt: TGCGCCAGCAGCCAAGAGGGTCGGGAGCCCCAGCATTTT; cdr3_aa: CASSQEGREPQHF
clone_size: -; j_call: TRBJ2-5; v_call: TRBV29-1; d_call: TRBD2; cdr3_nt: TGCAGCGTTCTGGCGGGGGGGCTGGAGACCCAGTACTTC; cdr3_aa: CSVLAGGLETQYF
clone_size: -; j_call: TRBJ1-4; v_call: TRBV7-9; d_call: -; cdr3_nt: TGTGCCAGCAGCCAAGTTCCCAGGGACGCAACTAATGAAAAACTGTTTTTT; cdr3_aa: CASSQVPRDATNEKLFF
clone_size: many; j_call: TRBJ1-1; v_call: TRBV29-1; d_call: -; cdr3_nt: TGCAGCGTTGCCCAACTAATGAACACTGAAGCTTTCTTT; cdr3_aa: CSVAQLMNTEAFF
clone_size: few; j_call: TRBJ1-2; v_call: TRBV5-5; d_call: -; cdr3_nt: TGCGCCAGCAGCTTCCTTCCAGGGTCCTATGGCTACACCTTC; cdr3_aa: CASSFLPGSYGYTF
clone_size: many; j_call: TRBJ1-2; v_call: TRBV29-1; d_call: TRBD1; cdr3_nt: TGCAGCGTTGACGGGGACAGGGACTATGGCTACACCTTC; cdr3_aa: CSVDGDRDYGYTF
clone_size: few; j_call: TRBJ2-5; v_call: TRBV20-1; d_call: TRBD1; cdr3_nt: TGCAGTGCTAGAGCCGGGACAGGCTCGGAGACCCAGTACTTC; cdr3_aa: CSARAGTGSETQYF
clone_size: -; j_call: TRBJ1-2; v_call: TRBV5-1; d_call: TRBD1; cdr3_nt: TGCGCCAGCAGCATAAATACAGGGGTCTATGGCTACACCTTC; cdr3_aa: CASSINTGVYGYTF
clone_size: many; j_call: TRBJ1-5; v_call: TRBV7-8; d_call: -; cdr3_nt: TGTGCCAGCAGCTTAGATACCATCTATAGCAATCAGCCCCAGCATTTT; cdr3_aa: CASSLDTIYSNQPQHF
clone_size: -; j_call: TRBJ2-7; v_call: TRBV25-1; d_call: TRBD1; cdr3_nt: TGTGCCAGCAGCACCTGGGTTTCCGGGACAGGGTTCGAGCAGTACTTC; cdr3_aa: CASSTWVSGTGFEQYF
clone_size: many; j_call: TRBJ2-6; v_call: TRBV2; d_call: -; cdr3_nt: TGTGCCAGCAAGCGTGGTGGCAGGGGCTTCTCTGGGGCCAACGTCCTGACTTTC; cdr3_aa: CASKRGGRGFSGANVLTF
clone_size: -; j_call: TRBJ1-1; v_call: TRBV6-6; d_call: -; cdr3_nt: TGTGCCAGCAGATTTCCCGCCCTGGGCACTGAAGCTTTCTTT; cdr3_aa: CASRFPALGTEAFF
clone_size: few; j_call: TRBJ1-1; v_call: TRBV29-1; d_call: -; cdr3_nt: TGCAGCGTTGAAGGGGTCGAAAGGAACACTGAAGCTTTCTTT; cdr3_aa: CSVEGVERNTEAFF
clone_size: few; j_call: TRBJ1-3; v_call: TRBV5-4; d_call: TRBD1; cdr3_nt: TGTGCCAGCAGGGACAGTGAGGGGGCGTATGGAAACACCATATATTTT; cdr3_aa: CASRDSEGAYGNTIYF
clone_size: few; j_call: TRBJ1-6; v_call: TRBV2; d_call: TRBD1; cdr3_nt: TGTGCCAGCAGTCCACGACAGGGTCCTAATTCACCCCTCCACTTT; cdr3_aa: CASSPRQGPNSPLHF
clone_size: many; j_call: TRBJ1-2; v_call: TRBV29-1; d_call: -; cdr3_nt: TGCAGCGGAACAGGGAGTTCTAACTATGGCTACACCTTC; cdr3_aa: CSGTGSSNYGYTF
clone_size: -; j_call: TRBJ1-1; v_call: TRBV20-1; d_call: TRBD1; cdr3_nt: TGCAGTGCTCGATACCGGGACAGGGGGCACACTGAAGCTTTCTTT; cdr3_aa: CSARYRDRGHTEAFF
clone_size: many; j_call: TRBJ1-5; v_call: TRBV2; d_call: TRBD1; cdr3_nt: TGTGCCAGCAGTGGATCGGACAGGGGGCATAGTCAGCCCCAGCATTTT; cdr3_aa: CASSGSDRGHSQPQHF
clone_size: -; j_call: TRBJ1-2; v_call: TRBV29-1; d_call: -; cdr3_nt: TGCAGCGTTGAGACCTATGGCTACACCTTC; cdr3_aa: CSVETYGYTF
clone_size: many; j_call: TRBJ1-2; v_call: TRBV20-1; d_call: -; cdr3_nt: TGCAGTGCTAGAGATCCGGCGCAGGGATATGGCTACACCTTC; cdr3_aa: CSARDPAQGYGYTF
clone_size: -; j_call: TRBJ1-4; v_call: TRBV9; d_call: TRBD1; cdr3_nt: TGTGCCAGCAGCGGTAGTGGGACAGGAAATGAAAAACTGTTTTTT; cdr3_aa: CASSGSGTGNEKLFF
clone_size: once; j_call: TRBJ2-2; v_call: TRBV2; d_call: TRBD2; cdr3_nt: TGTGCCAGCAGTGTTCGGGAGGGGGCCGGGGAGCTGTTTTTT; cdr3_aa: CASSVREGAGELFF
clone_size: -; j_call: TRBJ1-4; v_call: TRBV10-3; d_call: TRBD1; cdr3_nt: TGTGCCATCAGTGGGGACAGGGGGAGTAATGAAAAACTGTTTTTT; cdr3_aa: CAISGDRGSNEKLFF
clone_size: -; j_call: TRBJ1-1; v_call: TRBV7-2; d_call: -; cdr3_nt: TGTGCCAGCTCACGTCGTGGGGGTGACACTGACGCTTTCTTT; cdr3_aa: CASSRRGGDTDAFF
clone_size: many; j_call: TRBJ1-4; v_call: TRBV7-9; d_call: -; cdr3_nt: TGTGCCAGCAGCTCCTGGCTTAATGAAAAACTGTTTTTT; cdr3_aa: CASSSWLNEKLFF
clone_size: -; j_call: TRBJ1-6; v_call: TRBV7-8; d_call: -; cdr3_nt: TGTGCCAGCAGCTTAGAACCTACAGGGTTTGATTCACCCCTCCACTTT; cdr3_aa: CASSLEPTGFDSPLHF
clone_size: -; j_call: TRBJ1-4; v_call: TRBV15; d_call: -; cdr3_nt: TGTGCCGCCAGCAGCTTGGCATCAACTAATGAAAAACTGTTTTTT; cdr3_aa: CAASSLASTNEKLFF
clone_size: -; j_call: TRBJ2-5; v_call: TRBV12-3/TRBV12-4; d_call: TRBD2; cdr3_nt: TGTGCCAGCAGTTACTCGGGGCAGGGAGGGGAGACCCAGTACTTC; cdr3_aa: CASSYSGQGGETQYF
clone_size: many; j_call: TRBJ1-2; v_call: TRBV29-1; d_call: TRBD1; cdr3_nt: TGCAGCGTTTCACGCGGGGACAGAGACTATGGCTACACCTTC; cdr3_aa: CSVSRGDRDYGYTF
clone_size: many; j_call: TRBJ2-7; v_call: TRBV10-3; d_call: -; cdr3_nt: TGTGCCATCAGTGTCGGGACACCTTACTACGAGCAGTACTTC; cdr3_aa: CAISVGTPYYEQYF
clone_size: few; j_call: TRBJ2-7; v_call: TRBV25-1; d_call: TRBD2; cdr3_nt: TGTGCCAGCAGAGATACTAGCGGGGGGAGTGAGCAGTACTTC; cdr3_aa: CASRDTSGGSEQYF
clone_size: -; j_call: TRBJ2-7; v_call: TRBV7-9; d_call: -; cdr3_nt: TGCGCCAGCAGCCCACCGGGACTGGCCGCCGAGCAGTACTTC; cdr3_aa: CASSPPGLAAEQYF